The entry below gives a single T cell receptor (beta chain) sequence along with its context. This clone's antigen is unknown. Base qualities are missing; no much larger clone stands one base away. The data originate from a study of T cell changes during pregnancy in multiple sclerosis (dated by TCRdb to between 2018 and 2021). With respect to the entire study: The study examined how the T cell repertoire changed over the course of pregnancy in women with multiple sclerosis.

The germline V gene encodes CDR1 MNHEY and CDR2 SMNVEV (reference sequence). From V the trimming removes 2 bases and from J it removes 15 bases, while the gene matches leave 9 bases of the junction unaccounted for. Including the terminal cysteine and phenylalanine, the CDR3 comprises 13 residues. Only the CDR3 DNA stays, 39 bases, in frame from base 1. Preparation of the library involved the immunoSEQ multiplex PCR assay. TCRdb retrieved this table from immuneACCESS and kept in-frame rearrangements only. Not all clones are present; in checked studies, unresolved V genes account for under half, and no reason is known for the remainder. For this sample the table gives under 80,000 clones, of which 80% to 95% were detected only once. 3.7% of the sample goes to the ten largest clones.

The rearrangement joined TRBV27 to TRBJ2-1, and 8 bases in between align with TRBD2. This clonotype originated in a female donor in good health, enrolled as a control in a pregnancy study. The input for sequencing was peripheral blood, taken after pregnancy. The CDR3 has the sequence CASSLGAGGRRFF. The DNA is as follows: TGTGCCAGCAGTTTAGGGGCGGGGGGCAGGCGGTTCTTC.